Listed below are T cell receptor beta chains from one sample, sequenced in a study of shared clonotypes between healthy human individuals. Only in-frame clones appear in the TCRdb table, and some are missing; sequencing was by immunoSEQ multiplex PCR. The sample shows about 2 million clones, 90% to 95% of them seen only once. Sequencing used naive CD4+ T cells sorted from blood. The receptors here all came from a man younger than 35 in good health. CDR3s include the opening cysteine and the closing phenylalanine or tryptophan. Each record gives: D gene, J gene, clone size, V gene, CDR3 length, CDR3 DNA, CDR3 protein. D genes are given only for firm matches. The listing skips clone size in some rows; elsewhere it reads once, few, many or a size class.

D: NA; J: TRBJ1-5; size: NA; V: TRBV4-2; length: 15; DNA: TGTGCCAGCAGCCAAGAAAGGGGGAATAGCCAGCCCCAGCATTTT; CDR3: CASSQERGNSQPQHF
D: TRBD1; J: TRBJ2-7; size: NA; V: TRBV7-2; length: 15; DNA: TGTGCCAGCAGCCTTAGACAGGGGGGCTCCTACGAGCAGTACTTC; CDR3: CASSLRQGGSYEQYF
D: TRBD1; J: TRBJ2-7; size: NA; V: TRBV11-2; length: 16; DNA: TGTGCCAGCAGTTCCATCCGGGACAGGGATTATTACGAGCAGTACTTC; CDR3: CASSSIRDRDYYEQYF
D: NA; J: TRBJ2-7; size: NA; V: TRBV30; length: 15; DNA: TGTGCCTGGAGTGTACTCGGAGGGTCTCCCTACGAGCAGTACTTC; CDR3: CAWSVLGGSPYEQYF
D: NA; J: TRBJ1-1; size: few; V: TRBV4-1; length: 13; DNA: TGCGCCAGCAGCCAAGATCCCTACACTGAAGCTTTCTTT; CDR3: CASSQDPYTEAFF
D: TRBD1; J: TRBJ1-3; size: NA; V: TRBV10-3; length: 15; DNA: TGTGCCATCAGAAACAGGGGCGCATGGGGAAACACCATATATTTT; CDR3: CAIRNRGAWGNTIYF
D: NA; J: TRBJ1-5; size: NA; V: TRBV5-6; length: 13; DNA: TGTGCCAGCAGCTATAGGAGCAATCAGCCCCAGCATTTT; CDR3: CASSYRSNQPQHF
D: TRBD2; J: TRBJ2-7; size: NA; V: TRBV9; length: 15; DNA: TGTGCCAGCAGCGTAGATGGCGGGGGTTCCTACGAGCAGTACTTC; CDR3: CASSVDGGGSYEQYF
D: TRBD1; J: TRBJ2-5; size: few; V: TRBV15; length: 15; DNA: TGTGCCACCAGCAGAGATCCGACAGGGTCCGAGACCCAGTACTTC; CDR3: CATSRDPTGSETQYF
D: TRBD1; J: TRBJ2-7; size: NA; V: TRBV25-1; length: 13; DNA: TGTGCCAGCAGTGTGGACAGGGGTTACGAGCAGTACTTC; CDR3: CASSVDRGYEQYF
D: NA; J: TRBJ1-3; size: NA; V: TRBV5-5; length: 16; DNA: TGTGCCAGCAGCTTACCGGACAGAGTCTCTGGAAACACCATATATTTT; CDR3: CASSLPDRVSGNTIYF
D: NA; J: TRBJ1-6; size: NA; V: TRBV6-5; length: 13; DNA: TGTGCCAGCAGTCGGAGTCCCCTACGGCCCCTCCACTTT; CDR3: CASSRSPLRPLHF
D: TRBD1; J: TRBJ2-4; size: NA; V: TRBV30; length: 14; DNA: TGTGCCTGGAGTCGGACAGGGGTTGGAAACATTCAGTACTTC; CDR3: CAWSRTGVGNIQYF
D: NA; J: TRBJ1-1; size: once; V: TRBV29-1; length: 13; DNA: TGCAGCGGCCACACAGGGTCTTCCACTGAAGCTTTCTTT; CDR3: CSGHTGSSTEAFF
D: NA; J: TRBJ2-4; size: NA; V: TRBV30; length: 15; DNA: TGTGCCTGGAGTCCAAGTGTGGTAGCCAAAAACATTCAGTACTTC; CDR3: CAWSPSVVAKNIQYF
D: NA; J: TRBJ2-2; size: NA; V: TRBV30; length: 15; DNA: TGTGCCTGGAGTTATATGGGGAAGGGGACCGGGGAGCTGTTTTTT; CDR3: CAWSYMGKGTGELFF
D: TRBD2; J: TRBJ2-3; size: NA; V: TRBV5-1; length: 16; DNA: TGCGCCAGCAGCGGAGGGACTAGCGGGGGGACAGATACGCAGTATTTT; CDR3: CASSGGTSGGTDTQYF
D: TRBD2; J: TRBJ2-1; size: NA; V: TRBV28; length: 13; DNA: TGTGCCAGCAGTCCATGGGGGGGGAATGAGCAGTTCTTC; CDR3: CASSPWGGNEQFF
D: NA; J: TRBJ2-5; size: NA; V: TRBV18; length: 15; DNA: TGTGCCAGCTCACCACCGAGGGAGCGCCAAGAGACCCAGTACTTC; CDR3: CASSPPRERQETQYF
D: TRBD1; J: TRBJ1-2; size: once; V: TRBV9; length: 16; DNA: TGTGCCAGCAGCGCCCGATGGGGACAGGGCGCCGATGGCTACACCTTC; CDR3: CASSARWGQGADGYTF
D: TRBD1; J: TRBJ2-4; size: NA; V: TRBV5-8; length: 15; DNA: TGTGCCAGCATGGGGCCCGGGACAGGTGGAAACATTCAGTACTTC; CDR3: CASMGPGTGGNIQYF
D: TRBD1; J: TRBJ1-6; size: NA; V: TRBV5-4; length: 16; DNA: TGTGCCAGCAGCCTATGGCCGGGACAGGGCGACTCACCCCTCCACTTT; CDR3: CASSLWPGQGDSPLHF
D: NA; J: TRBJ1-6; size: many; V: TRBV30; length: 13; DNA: TGTGCCTGGAGTCCCAACACCCATTCACCCCTCCACTTT; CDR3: CAWSPNTHSPLHF
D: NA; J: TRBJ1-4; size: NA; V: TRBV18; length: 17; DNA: TGTGCCAGCTCAGCCCAGGCTGGGCAGCAACGTAATGAAAAACTGTTTTTT; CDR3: CASSAQAGQQRNEKLFF
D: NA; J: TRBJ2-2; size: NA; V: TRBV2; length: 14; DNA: TGTGCCAGCAGTGACAATTCGGCCACCGGGGAGCTGTTTTTT; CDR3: CASSDNSATGELFF
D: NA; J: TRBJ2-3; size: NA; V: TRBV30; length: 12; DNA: TGTGCCTGGAGTGTACAACGAGATACGCAGTATTTT; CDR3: CAWSVQRDTQYF
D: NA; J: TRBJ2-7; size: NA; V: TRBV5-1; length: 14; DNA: TGCGCCAGCAGCTTGGACGGGGGCACCTACGAGCAGTACTTC; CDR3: CASSLDGGTYEQYF
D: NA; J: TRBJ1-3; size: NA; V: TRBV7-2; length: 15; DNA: TGTGCCAGCAGCGCCACCACAGTGACTGGAAACACCATATATTTT; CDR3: CASSATTVTGNTIYF
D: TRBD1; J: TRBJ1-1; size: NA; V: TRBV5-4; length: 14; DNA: TGTGCCAGCAGCAAACAGGGGGCTAACACTGAAGCTTTCTTT; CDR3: CASSKQGANTEAFF
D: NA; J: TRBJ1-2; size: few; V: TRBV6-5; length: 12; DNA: TGTGCCAGCAGGTCAACAGGGAATGGCTACACCTTC; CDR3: CASRSTGNGYTF